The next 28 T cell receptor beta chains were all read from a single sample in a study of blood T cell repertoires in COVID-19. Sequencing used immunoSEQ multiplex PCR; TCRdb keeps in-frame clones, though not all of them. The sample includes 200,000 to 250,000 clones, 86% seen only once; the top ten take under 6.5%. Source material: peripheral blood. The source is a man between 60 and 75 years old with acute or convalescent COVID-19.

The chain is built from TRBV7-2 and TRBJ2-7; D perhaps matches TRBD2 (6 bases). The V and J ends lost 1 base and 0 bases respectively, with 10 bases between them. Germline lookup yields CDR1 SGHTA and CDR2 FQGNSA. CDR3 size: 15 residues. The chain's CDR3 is CASSLDNGSSYEQYF. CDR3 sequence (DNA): TGTGCCAGCAGCTTAGACAACGGGAGCTCCTACGAGCAGTACTTC.

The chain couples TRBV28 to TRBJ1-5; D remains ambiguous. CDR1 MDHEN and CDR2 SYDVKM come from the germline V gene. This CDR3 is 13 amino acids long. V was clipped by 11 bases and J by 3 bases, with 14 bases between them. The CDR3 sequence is CAGGETNNQPQHF. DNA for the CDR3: TGTGCCGGTGGGGAGACAAACAATCAGCCCCAGCATTTT.

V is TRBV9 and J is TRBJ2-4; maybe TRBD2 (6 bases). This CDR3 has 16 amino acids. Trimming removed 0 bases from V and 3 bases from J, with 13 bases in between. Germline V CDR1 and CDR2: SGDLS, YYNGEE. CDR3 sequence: CASSVGGKGGKNIQYF. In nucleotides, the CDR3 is TGTGCCAGCAGCGTAGGGGGGAAGGGAGGCAAAAACATTCAGTACTTC.

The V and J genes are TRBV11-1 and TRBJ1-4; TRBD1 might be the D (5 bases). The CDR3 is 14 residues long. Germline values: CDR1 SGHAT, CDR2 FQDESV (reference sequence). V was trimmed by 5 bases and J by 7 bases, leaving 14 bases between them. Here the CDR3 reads CASSQSRRGEKLFF. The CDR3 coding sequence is TGTGCCAGCAGCCAGTCCAGGAGGGGTGAAAAACTGTTTTTT.

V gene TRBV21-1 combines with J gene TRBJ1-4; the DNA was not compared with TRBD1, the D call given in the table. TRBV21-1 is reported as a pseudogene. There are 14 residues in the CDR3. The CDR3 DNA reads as TGTGCCAGCAGCAAGGGTCCAGGGGAAGAAAAACTGTTTTTT. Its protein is CASSKGPGEEKLFF.

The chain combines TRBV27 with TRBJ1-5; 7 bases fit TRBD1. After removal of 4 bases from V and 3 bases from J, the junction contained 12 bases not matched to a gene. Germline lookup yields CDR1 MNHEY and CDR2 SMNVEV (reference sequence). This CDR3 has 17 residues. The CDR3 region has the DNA TGTGCCAGCAGTTATCTAGGGGGCACAGGGATCAATCAGCCCCAGCATTTT. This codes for CASSYLGGTGINQPQHF.

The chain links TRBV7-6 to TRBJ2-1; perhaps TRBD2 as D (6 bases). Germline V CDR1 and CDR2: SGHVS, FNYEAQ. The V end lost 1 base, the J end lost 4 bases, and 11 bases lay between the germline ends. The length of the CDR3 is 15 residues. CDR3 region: CASSLEASVYNEQFF. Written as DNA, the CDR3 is TGTGCCAGCAGCTTAGAGGCTAGCGTGTACAATGAGCAGTTCTTC.

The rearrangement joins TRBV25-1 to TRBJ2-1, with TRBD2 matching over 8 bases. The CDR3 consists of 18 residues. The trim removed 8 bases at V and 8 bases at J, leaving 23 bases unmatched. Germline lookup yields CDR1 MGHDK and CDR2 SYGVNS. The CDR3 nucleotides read TGTGCCAGCGGGGGTCATCGAAGCGGGAGAACGGAATTTTATGAGCAGTTCTTC. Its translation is CASGGHRSGRTEFYEQFF.

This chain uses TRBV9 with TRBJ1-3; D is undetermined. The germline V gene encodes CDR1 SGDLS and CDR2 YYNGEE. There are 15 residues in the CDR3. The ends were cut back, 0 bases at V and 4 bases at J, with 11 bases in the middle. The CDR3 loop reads CASSVGPLGGNTIYF. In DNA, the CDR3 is TGTGCCAGCAGCGTAGGGCCCCTCGGGGGAAACACCATATATTTT.

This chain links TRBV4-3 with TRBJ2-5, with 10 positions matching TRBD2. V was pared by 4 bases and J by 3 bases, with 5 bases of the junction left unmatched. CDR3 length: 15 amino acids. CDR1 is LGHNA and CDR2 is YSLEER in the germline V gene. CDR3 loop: CASSPGTSEKETQYF. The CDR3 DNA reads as TGCGCCAGCAGCCCCGGGACTAGCGAGAAAGAGACCCAGTACTTC.

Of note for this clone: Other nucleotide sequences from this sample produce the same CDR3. The CDR3 region has the DNA TGTGCCAGCAGTCGGACAGGTTCCTATGGCTACACCTTC. Encoded protein: CASSRTGSYGYTF. The chain links TRBV6-6 to TRBJ1-2; the match to TRBD1 covers 7 bases. Germline loops: CDR1 MNHNY, CDR2 SVGAGI (reference sequence). V shed 5 bases and J 4 bases; nucleotides not matched to a gene: 4. The CDR3 contains 13 residues.

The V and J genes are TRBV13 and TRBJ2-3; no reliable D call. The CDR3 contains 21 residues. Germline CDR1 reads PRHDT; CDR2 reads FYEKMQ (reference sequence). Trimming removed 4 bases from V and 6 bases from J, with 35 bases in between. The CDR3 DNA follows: TGTGCCAGCAGCTCACAACCGCGCTCCTCTCACGCGGCCCCGAATCGGGATACGCAGTATTTT. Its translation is CASSSQPRSSHAAPNRDTQYF.

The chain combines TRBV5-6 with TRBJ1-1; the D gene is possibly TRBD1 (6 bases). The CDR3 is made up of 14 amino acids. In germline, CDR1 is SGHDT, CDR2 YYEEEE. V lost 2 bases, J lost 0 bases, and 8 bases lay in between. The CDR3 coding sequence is TGTGCCAGCAGCTTCGGGACATTGAACACTGAAGCTTTCTTT. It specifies CASSFGTLNTEAFF.

CDR3 in DNA: TGTGCCAGCAGCCAAGATCTAGACCCTTCGGGGTATCGGCCCCAGCATTTT. Its translation: CASSQDLDPSGYRPQHF. The V and J genes are TRBV3-1 (or the pseudogene TRBV3-2) and TRBJ1-5; D gene uncertain. Trimming removed 0 bases from V and 9 bases from J, with 21 bases in between. The CDR3 contains 17 residues. Germline V gene lookup returns CDR1 LGHDT and CDR2 YNNKEL (reference sequence).

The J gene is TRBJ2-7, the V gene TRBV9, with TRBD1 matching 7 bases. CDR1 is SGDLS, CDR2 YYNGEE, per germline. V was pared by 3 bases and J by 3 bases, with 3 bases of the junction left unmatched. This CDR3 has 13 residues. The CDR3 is CASSGPGGYEQYF. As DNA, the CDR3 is TGTGCCAGCAGCGGTCCAGGGGGCTACGAGCAGTACTTC.

CDR3 protein: CASSNPGLAGGNEQFF. CDR3 DNA sequence: TGTGCCAGTAGTAATCCGGGACTAGCGGGAGGGAATGAGCAGTTCTTC. The chain employs TRBV19 and TRBJ2-1, with 16 bases matching TRBD2. The CDR3 extends over 16 amino acids. J was trimmed by 7 bases and V by 4 bases; bases with no gene match: 4. CDR1 and CDR2 (germline): LNHDA, SQIVND (reference sequence).

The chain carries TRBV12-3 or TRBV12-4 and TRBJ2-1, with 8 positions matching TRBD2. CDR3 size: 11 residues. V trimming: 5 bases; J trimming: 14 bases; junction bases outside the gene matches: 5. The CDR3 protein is CASSGTRRKFF. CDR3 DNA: TGTGCCAGCAGTGGGACTAGACGAAAGTTCTTC.

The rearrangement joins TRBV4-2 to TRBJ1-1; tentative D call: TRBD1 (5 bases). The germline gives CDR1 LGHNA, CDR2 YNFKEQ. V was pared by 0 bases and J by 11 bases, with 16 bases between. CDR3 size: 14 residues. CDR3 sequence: CASSQDKAGRYAFF. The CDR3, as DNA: TGTGCCAGCAGCCAAGATAAGGCAGGGCGTTATGCTTTCTTT.

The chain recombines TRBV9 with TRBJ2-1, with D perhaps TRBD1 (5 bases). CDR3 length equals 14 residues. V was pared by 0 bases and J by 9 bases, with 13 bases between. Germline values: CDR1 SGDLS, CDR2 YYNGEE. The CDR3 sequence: CASSVGLGVGEQFF. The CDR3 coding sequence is TGTGCCAGCAGCGTAGGGCTAGGGGTCGGTGAGCAGTTCTTC.

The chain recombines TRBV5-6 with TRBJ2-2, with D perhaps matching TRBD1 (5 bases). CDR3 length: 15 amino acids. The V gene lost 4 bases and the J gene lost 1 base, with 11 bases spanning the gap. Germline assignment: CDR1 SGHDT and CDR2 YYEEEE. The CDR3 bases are TGTGCCAGCAGCCTATCTAGGGGGAACACCGGGGAGCTGTTTTTT. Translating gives CASSLSRGNTGELFF. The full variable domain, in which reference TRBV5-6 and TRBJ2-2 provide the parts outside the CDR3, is DAGVTQSPTHLIKTRGQQVTLRCSPKSGHDTVSWYQQALGQGPQFIFQYYEEEERQRGNFPDRFSGHQFPNYSSELNVNALLLGDSALYLCASSLSRGNTGELFFGEGSRLTVL.

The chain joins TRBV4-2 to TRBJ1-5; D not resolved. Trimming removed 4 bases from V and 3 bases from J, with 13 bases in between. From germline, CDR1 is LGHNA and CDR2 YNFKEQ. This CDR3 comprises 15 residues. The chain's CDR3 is CASSRGGQANQPQHF. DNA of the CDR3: TGTGCCAGCAGCCGAGGAGGTCAGGCCAATCAGCCCCAGCATTTT.

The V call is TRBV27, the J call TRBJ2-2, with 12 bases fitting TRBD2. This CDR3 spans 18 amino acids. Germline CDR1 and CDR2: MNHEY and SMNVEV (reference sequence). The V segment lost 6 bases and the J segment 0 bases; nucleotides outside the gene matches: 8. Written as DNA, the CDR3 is TGTGCCAGCAGCACCCGAGGACTAGCGGGACCGAACACCGGGGAGCTGTTTTTT. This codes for CASSTRGLAGPNTGELFF.

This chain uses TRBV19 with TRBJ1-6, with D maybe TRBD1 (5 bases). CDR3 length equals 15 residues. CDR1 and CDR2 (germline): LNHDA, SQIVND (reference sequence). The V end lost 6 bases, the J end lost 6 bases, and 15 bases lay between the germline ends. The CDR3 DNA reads TGTGCCAGTAGCGGGCGTGCGACAGCTAATTCACCCCTCCACTTT. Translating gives CASSGRATANSPLHF.

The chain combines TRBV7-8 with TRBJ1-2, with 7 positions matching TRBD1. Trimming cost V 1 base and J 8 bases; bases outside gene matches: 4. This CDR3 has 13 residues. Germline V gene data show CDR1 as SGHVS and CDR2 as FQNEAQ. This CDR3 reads CASSLGGQTGYTF. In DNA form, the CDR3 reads TGTGCCAGCAGCTTAGGGGGACAGACAGGCTACACCTTC.

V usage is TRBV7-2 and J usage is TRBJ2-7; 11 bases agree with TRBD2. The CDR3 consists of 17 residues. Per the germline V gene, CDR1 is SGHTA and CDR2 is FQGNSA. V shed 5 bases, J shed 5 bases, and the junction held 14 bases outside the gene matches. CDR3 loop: CASSREVLAGVPHEQYF. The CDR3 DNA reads TGTGCCAGCAGCAGAGAAGTACTAGCGGGAGTTCCCCACGAGCAGTACTTC. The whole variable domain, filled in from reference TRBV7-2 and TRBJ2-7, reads GAGVSQSPSNKVTEKGKDVELRCDPISGHTALYWYRQSLGQGLEFLIYFQGNSAPDKSGLPSDRFSAERTGGSVSTLTIQRTQQEDSAVYLCASSREVLAGVPHEQYFGPGTRLTVT.

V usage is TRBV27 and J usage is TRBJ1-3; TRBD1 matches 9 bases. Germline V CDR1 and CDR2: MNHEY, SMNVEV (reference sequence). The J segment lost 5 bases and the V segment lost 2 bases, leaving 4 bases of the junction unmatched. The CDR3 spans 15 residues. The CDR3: CASSLNGQGRNTIYF. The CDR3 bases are TGTGCCAGCAGTTTAAATGGACAGGGGAGAAACACCATATATTTT.

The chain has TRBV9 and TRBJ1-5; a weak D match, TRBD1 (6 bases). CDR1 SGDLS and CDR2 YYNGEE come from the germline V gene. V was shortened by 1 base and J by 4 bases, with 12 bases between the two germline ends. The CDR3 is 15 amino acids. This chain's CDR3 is CASSVTQGPNQPQHF. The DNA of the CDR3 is TGTGCCAGCAGCGTAACTCAGGGGCCAAATCAGCCCCAGCATTTT. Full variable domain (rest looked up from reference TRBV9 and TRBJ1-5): DSGVTQTPKHLITATGQRVTLRCSPRSGDLSVYWYQQSLDQGLQFLIQYYNGEERAKGNILERFSAQQFPDLHSELNLSSLELGDSALYFCASSVTQGPNQPQHFGDGTRLSIL.

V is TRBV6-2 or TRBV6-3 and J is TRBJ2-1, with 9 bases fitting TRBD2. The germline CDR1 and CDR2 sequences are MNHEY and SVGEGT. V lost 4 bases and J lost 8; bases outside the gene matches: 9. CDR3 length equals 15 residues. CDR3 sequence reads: CASSFRLAAQDEQFF. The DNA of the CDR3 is TGTGCCAGCAGTTTTCGACTAGCGGCTCAGGATGAGCAGTTCTTC.